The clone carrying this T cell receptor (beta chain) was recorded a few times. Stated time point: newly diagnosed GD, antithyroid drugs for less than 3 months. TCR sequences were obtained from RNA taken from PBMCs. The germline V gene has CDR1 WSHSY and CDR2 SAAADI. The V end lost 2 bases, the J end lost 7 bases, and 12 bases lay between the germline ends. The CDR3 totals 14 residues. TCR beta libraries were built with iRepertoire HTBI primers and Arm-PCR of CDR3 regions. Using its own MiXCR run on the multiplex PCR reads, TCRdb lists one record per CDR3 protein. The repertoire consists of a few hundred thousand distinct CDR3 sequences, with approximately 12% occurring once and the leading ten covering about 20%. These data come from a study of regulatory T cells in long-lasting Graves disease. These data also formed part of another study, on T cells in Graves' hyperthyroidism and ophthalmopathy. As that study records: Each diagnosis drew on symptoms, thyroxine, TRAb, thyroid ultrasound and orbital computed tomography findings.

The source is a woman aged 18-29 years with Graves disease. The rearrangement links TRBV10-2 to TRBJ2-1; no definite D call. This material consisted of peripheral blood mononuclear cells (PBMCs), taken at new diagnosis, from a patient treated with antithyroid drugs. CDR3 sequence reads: CASSEPGLGNEQFF. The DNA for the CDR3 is TGCGCCAGCAGTGAGCCTGGGTTGGGGAATGAGCAGTTCTTC.